Sequencing of this T cell receptor (beta chain) was carried out in a study of T-cell memory formation after mild COVID-19. General study points: A balance of CD4 and CD8 characterized clones contracting day 15 to 85, whereas later expanders leaned CD4+. The pre-infection memory compartment contained some responding clones, suggesting cross-reactive memory joined. The study found contracting CD4+ clones mainly in CM and EM and contracting CD8+ clones in EMRA.

Constant-segment primers were used for 5'RACE, and the resulting TCR alpha and TCR beta cDNA libraries carried sample barcodes and UMIs. Each CDR3 protein is one row after TCRdb ran MiXCR on the 5' RACE reads. Here the sample spans 380,000 or so distinct CDR3 sequences, roughly an eighth being singletons. As for this clonotype: Its antigen is unidentified.

This clonotype was sampled from a young man who had mild COVID-19 (a few samples of this study predate the infection). Cell type and time point are not known. The sequenced sample consisted of PBMCs or a T cell subset sorted from them (not recorded which).

CDR3 residues: CASSKTGTSGGYTDTQYF. The CDR3 DNA sequence: TGTGCCAGCAGCAAGACCGGGACTAGCGGGGGTTACACAGATACGCAGTATTTT. The rearrangement uses TRBV6-6 and TRBJ2-3; 14 bases map to TRBD2. With V trimmed by 6 bases and J by 2 bases, 10 bases remained unmatched. The CDR3 length is 18 residues. Germline assignment: CDR1 MNHNY and CDR2 SVGAGI (reference sequence).